A single sample gave rise to the 18 T cell receptor beta chains below, sequenced in a study of shared clonotypes between healthy human individuals. Profiling relied on immunoSEQ multiplex PCR, and the TCRdb table lists in-frame clones only, not all of them. This table holds some 120,000 clones, 68% found once. Sequenced input: memory CD8+ T cells sorted from blood. This sample's subset: CD45RO+ cells pooled with CCR7-negative TemRA cells. These receptors originate from a woman in her twenties or thirties in good health.

The CDR3: CASRLDTGELFF. As DNA, the CDR3 is TGTGCCAGCAGGCTTGATACCGGGGAGCTGTTTTTT. V gene TRBV7-6 combines with J gene TRBJ2-2, with unresolved D. There are 12 residues in the CDR3. CDR1 and CDR2 from the germline V gene are SGHVS and FNYEAQ. Trimming removed 6 bases at V and 5 bases at J, with 7 bases between.

This clone was picked up one time. The chain links TRBV7-2 to TRBJ2-1; D is possibly TRBD2 (5 bases). Deletions cut 5 bases from V and 6 bases from J, with 14 bases between. The CDR3 totals 14 residues. Germline V gene sequence: CDR1 SGHTA, CDR2 FQGNSA. The DNA of the CDR3 is TGTGCCAGCAGCCCACTAGTTTTCGGCAATGAGCAGTTCTTC. It specifies CASSPLVFGNEQFF.

This chain joins TRBV4-1 and TRBJ2-1; TRBD2 matches 9 bases. The CDR3 covers 15 residues. Germline lookup yields CDR1 MGHRA and CDR2 YSYEKL. V trimming: 0 bases; J trimming: 5 bases; junction bases outside the gene matches: 2. CDR3 DNA: TGCGCCAGCAGCCAAGAGACTAGCGGAGACAATGAGCAGTTCTTC. This sequence encodes CASSQETSGDNEQFF.

In its sample, this clone was seen a few times. The V call is TRBV19, the J call TRBJ1-4; D is ambiguous. There are 15 residues in the CDR3. In germline, CDR1 is LNHDA, CDR2 SQIVND (reference sequence). V was clipped by 7 bases and J by 0 bases, with 12 bases between them. For the CDR3, the DNA is TGTGCCAGTAACGCTTACGGCACAACTAATGAAAAACTGTTTTTT. It encodes CASNAYGTTNEKLFF.

The chain employs TRBV5-6 and TRBJ2-7; D is possibly TRBD2 (6 bases). The CDR3 contains 17 residues. The ends were cut back, 1 base at V and 1 base at J, with 18 bases in the middle. Looked up from germline, CDR1 is SGHDT and CDR2 is YYEEEE. The CDR3 here is CASSLYTGGLDSYEQYF. The CDR3 DNA follows: TGTGCCAGCAGCTTGTATACCGGGGGACTTGATTCCTACGAGCAGTACTTC.

V and J are TRBV25-1 and TRBJ2-3; TRBD2 aligns across 10 bases. CDR1 MGHDK and CDR2 SYGVNS come from the germline V gene. CDR3 length: 17 residues. Unmatched junction bases numbered 8, after V lost 3 bases and J lost 2 bases. This CDR3 reads CASSDAKAGGITDTQYF. The DNA for the CDR3 is TGTGCCAGCAGTGACGCCAAAGCGGGAGGGATCACAGATACGCAGTATTTT. Full variable domain (remainder filled in from reference TRBV25-1 and TRBJ2-3): EADIYQTPRYLVIGTGKKITLECSQTMGHDKMYWYQQDPGMELHLIHYSYGVNSTEKGDLSSESTVSRIRTEHFPLTLESARPSHTSQYLCASSDAKAGGITDTQYFGPGTRLTVL.

CDR3 nucleotides: TGTGCCAGTAGTTCGGGACAGGGACCGTTGGGCGAGCAGTACTTC. Protein product: CASSSGQGPLGEQYF. J is TRBJ2-7 and V is TRBV19, with TRBD1 identical over 9 bases. In germline, CDR1 is LNHDA, CDR2 SQIVND (reference sequence). Losses at the gene ends were 5 bases for V and 6 bases for J; bases not matched to a gene: 11. The CDR3 is made up of 15 amino acids.

This clone was counted between two and nine times. The chain employs TRBV27 and TRBJ2-1, with 16 nucleotides matching TRBD2. The germline V gene encodes CDR1 MNHEY and CDR2 SMNVEV (reference sequence). With V trimmed by 0 bases and J by 12 bases, 8 bases remained unmatched. The CDR3 runs to 17 residues. This CDR3 reads CASSLSAGTSGRAGQFF. The CDR3 DNA is TGTGCCAGCAGTTTATCCGCCGGGACTAGCGGGAGGGCCGGGCAGTTCTTC.

This rearrangement joins TRBV11-2 to TRBJ1-2, with D hard to call. Germline V CDR1 and CDR2: SGHAT, FQNNGV. Trimming left V 0 bases short and J 2 bases short, with 10 bases between. This CDR3 comprises 15 residues. Here the CDR3 DNA reads TGTGCCAGCAGCTTAGATCGCTTCGCGAACTATGGCTACACCTTC. As protein: CASSLDRFANYGYTF.

CDR3 nucleotides: TGTGCCAGCAGTCTCGTAACCGCAGGCTTCTATGGCTACACCTTC. The encoded protein is CASSLVTAGFYGYTF. The gene calls are TRBV13 and TRBJ1-2; no clear D. The CDR3 spans 15 residues. The V gene's germline CDR1 is PRHDT and CDR2 FYEKMQ (reference sequence). V shed 6 bases and J shed 4 bases, with 18 bases lying between them.

The J gene is TRBJ2-5, the V gene TRBV15; TRBD2 matches 14 bases. V lost 3 bases, J lost 2 bases, and 8 bases stayed unmatched. Germline CDR1 reads LNHNV; CDR2 reads YYDKDF (reference sequence). The CDR3 sequence is 18 residues long. This CDR3 is CATSSDPRLAGGQETQYF. The CDR3 region has the DNA TGTGCCACCAGCAGTGACCCCCGACTAGCGGGAGGGCAAGAGACCCAGTACTTC.

The chain is built from TRBV19 and TRBJ2-5; 10 bases fit TRBD2. Germline CDR1 reads LNHDA; CDR2 reads SQIVND (reference sequence). The CDR3 totals 17 residues. The V and J ends lost 9 bases and 0 bases, in that order; junction bases with no gene match: 13. This CDR3 is CASSKPGLAIYQETQYF. In DNA form, the CDR3 reads TGTGCCAGCTCCAAACCGGGACTAGCGATATACCAAGAGACCCAGTACTTC.

J is TRBJ2-7 and V is TRBV29-1; 7 nucleotides align to TRBD2. The CDR3 consists of 13 residues. Germline-derived CDR1 and CDR2 are SQVTM and ANQGSEA. V shed 2 bases and J 2 bases; nucleotides not matched to a gene: 3. Here the CDR3 reads CSVEYGTTYEQYF. In DNA form, the CDR3 reads TGCAGCGTTGAATATGGGACTACCTACGAGCAGTACTTC.

The count of this clone is one. This chain connects TRBV6-6 to TRBJ1-2; 10 bases map to TRBD1. Germline V gene lookup returns CDR1 MNHNY and CDR2 SVGAGI (reference sequence). The CDR3 runs 16 residues. J lost 5 bases, V lost 4 bases, and 10 bases had no gene match. The CDR3 reads CASSSTARDRGYGYTF. In nucleotides, the CDR3 is TGTGCCAGCAGTTCCACGGCACGGGACAGGGGTTATGGCTACACCTTC.

The chain has TRBV15 and TRBJ2-3; D may correspond to TRBD1 or TRBD2 (5 bases each). Germline values: CDR1 LNHNV, CDR2 YYDKDF (reference sequence). This CDR3 contains 15 residues. Trimming took off 4 bases at V and 2 bases at J, with 13 bases between the two ends. CDR3 DNA sequence: TGTGCCACCAGCAACGAGGGCAGGGCCACAGATACGCAGTATTTT. It codes for CATSNEGRATDTQYF.

This clone was observed at least ten times. The rearrangement links TRBV11-2 to TRBJ2-6; D might be TRBD1 (6 bases). Trimming removed 5 bases from V and 0 bases from J, with 20 bases in between. The CDR3 covers 19 residues. Germline CDR1 is SGHAT and CDR2 is FQNNGV. The CDR3 nucleotides are TGTGCCAGCAGCACCCGGACAGTAAGCTTAGTCTCTGGGGCCAACGTCCTGACTTTC. This gives the protein CASSTRTVSLVSGANVLTF.

The CDR3 reads CASSFGNNEQFF. CDR3 coding DNA: TGTGCCAGCAGCTTTGGGAACAATGAGCAGTTCTTC. The chain uses TRBV12-1 and TRBJ2-1. TRBV12-1 is a known pseudogene. The CDR3 is made up of 12 amino acids.

The chain has TRBV7-8 and TRBJ2-7, with a weak D call TRBD1 (5 bases). V lost 3 bases and J lost 2, with 11 bases in between. This CDR3 has 14 residues. Per germline, CDR1 SGHVS and CDR2 FQNEAQ. The CDR3 DNA reads as TGTGCCAGCAGCTTCGACGACAGCACCTACGAGCAGTACTTC. Its translation: CASSFDDSTYEQYF.